The present T cell receptor (beta chain) was sequenced within a study of shared clonotypes between healthy human individuals. Nashville, Tennessee was home to all donors, who were Caucasian adults. Researchers divided each subset's genomic DNA evenly across several immunoSEQ plates. Replicate sorted-subset PCRs were loaded with approximately 190 ng DNA, about 31,000 T cell genomes. Sequencing used immunoSEQ multiplex PCR; TCRdb keeps in-frame clones, though not all of them. Of almost 750,000 clones listed, roughly 72% are singletons. The sample was memory CD4+ T cells sorted from blood. Specified subset: CD45RA-negative fraction. This TCR was recovered from a woman in her thirties in good health.

CDR3 bases: TGCGCCAGCAGCCCCCGGGACAGCGCCTACGAGCAGTACTTC. Amino acids: CASSPRDSAYEQYF. This chain joins TRBV5-1 and TRBJ2-7; 7 nucleotides align to TRBD1. The CDR3 totals 14 residues. V lost 4 bases and J lost 2; bases outside the gene matches: 6. Germline CDR1 SGHRS, CDR2 YFSETQ.